This TCR beta chain derives from a study of beta chain features in type 1 diabetes. Purities in excess of 95% were seen in all sorted populations. The study reverse transcribed the entire isolated RNA, so it sequenced expressed TCRB transcripts. Generated by immunoSEQ multiplex PCR, the TCRdb table keeps only in-frame clones and is missing some. The profile shows about 340,000 clones, 13% of them singletons. Points on this clone: The target antigen is unknown.

The CDR3 is 14 residues long. Trimming cost V 4 bases and J 3 bases, with 13 bases left between them. Germline CDR1 is SGHNT and CDR2 is YYREEE (reference sequence). Study outcomes and limitations: TCRB CDR3s were moderately but significantly shorter in Type 1 diabetes patients in all four CD4+ subsets. Lower insertion and higher deletion counts appeared at VDJ junctions in type 1 diabetes patients.

This TCR was recovered from a woman younger than 30 with type 1 diabetes. The sequencing input was naive CD4+ T cells from blood. The chain joins TRBV5-4 to TRBJ1-1, with D perhaps matching TRBD1 (6 bases). The CDR3 is CASSLRTGHTEAFF. The DNA of the CDR3 is TGTGCCAGCAGCCTTCGAACAGGGCACACTGAAGCTTTCTTT.